Shown below are 28 T cell receptor beta chains from a single sample sequenced in a study of T cells in Graves' hyperthyroidism and ophthalmopathy. It was RNA transcripts that yielded the amplified TCR beta CDR3 regions. RT-PCR in the first round (using the HTBI primer set) targeted the TCR CDR3. TCRdb processed the multiplex PCR reads anew with MiXCR; each CDR3 protein has one entry. The sample contains approximately 640,000 distinct CDR3 sequences, around a sixth of which appear only once. The sequenced sample was blood. The receptors here all came from a man aged 45 to 65 with Graves' hyperthyroidism.

Worth noting for this clonotype: An end of the junction differs from the germline gene, which may be a read error. The chain has TRBV7-8 and TRBJ2-7; D gene uncertain. This CDR3 has 13 amino acids. Germline CDR1 reads SGHVS; CDR2 reads FQNEAQ. The DNA of the CDR3 is TGTGGCAGCAGCTATCGGACGGGCTACGAGCAGTACTTC. Residues: CGSSYRTGYEQYF.

This clonotype was detected only a few times. The chain joins TRBV19 to TRBJ1-4; D gene unclear. Germline V gives CDR1 LNHDA, CDR2 SQIVND (reference sequence). This CDR3 contains 16 residues. V dropped 1 base and J dropped 5 bases, with 14 bases sitting between them. The DNA of the CDR3 is TGTGCCAGTAGTATAGGAGGCCCGGTGACAAATGAAAAACTGTTTTTT. Protein product: CASSIGGPVTNEKLFF.

This clonotype has ten or more counts. The J gene is TRBJ2-5, the V gene TRBV6-2 or TRBV6-3, with a possible D match to TRBD2 (6 bases). The germline gives CDR1 MNHEY, CDR2 SVGEGT. This CDR3 comprises 14 residues. V was trimmed by 5 bases and J by 1 base, leaving 11 bases between them. Here the CDR3 reads CASSTMGGQETQYF. In DNA form, the CDR3 reads TGTGCCAGCAGTACAATGGGGGGCCAAGAGACCCAGTACTTC.

This clonotype was detected many times. In DNA, the CDR3 is TGTGCCAGCAGCTTATCAACTCCGGATACGCAGTATTTT. This sequence encodes CASSLSTPDTQYF. This rearrangement joins TRBV11-2 to TRBJ2-3; D is ambiguous. Germline CDR1 is SGHAT and CDR2 is FQNNGV. The CDR3 runs to 13 residues. V dropped 2 bases and J dropped 6 bases, with 9 bases sitting between them.

This clonotype was seen repeatedly, ten times or more. The chain is built from TRBV4-1 and TRBJ1-4; D remains unclear. The CDR3 contains 11 residues. Germline V gives CDR1 MGHRA, CDR2 YSYEKL. The V and J ends lost 4 bases and 8 bases respectively, with 5 bases between them. This chain's CDR3 is CASSLQEKLFF. Written as DNA, the CDR3 is TGCGCCAGCAGCCTTCAGGAAAAACTGTTTTTT.

This clonotype was observed many times. The rearrangement uses TRBV28 and TRBJ2-7; D not resolved. The CDR3 is 13 amino acids. V lost 9 bases to trimming and J lost 1 base, with 13 bases between them. Germline V gene data show CDR1 as MDHEN and CDR2 as SYDVKM. CDR3 in amino acids: CASEGPESYEQYF. CDR3 coding DNA: TGTGCCAGTGAAGGACCGGAGTCCTACGAGCAGTACTTC.

This clonotype has ten or more counts. This sequence joins TRBV28 and TRBJ2-3; TRBD1 matches at 8 bases. J was trimmed by 5 bases and V by 5 bases; bases with no gene match: 6. This CDR3 has 14 residues. The germline gives CDR1 MDHEN, CDR2 SYDVKM. The CDR3 region has the DNA TGTGCCAGCAGTAAAGCAGGGGGCGTAGATACGCAGTATTTT. Its protein product is CASSKAGGVDTQYF.

This chain joins TRBV27 and TRBJ2-6, with TRBD1 matching over 7 bases. The ends lost 7 bases at V and 4 bases at J; junction bases unmatched: 7. The CDR3 has 15 amino acids. Germline CDR1 is MNHEY and CDR2 is SMNVEV (reference sequence). The CDR3, as DNA: TGTGCCAGCACCGGAGACAGGGCCGGGGCCAACGTCCTGACTTTC. The encoded protein is CASTGDRAGANVLTF.

This clonotype was seen ten or more times. J is TRBJ2-6 and V is TRBV7-2, with D possibly being TRBD2 (7 bases). V was trimmed by 5 bases and J by 0 bases, leaving 14 bases between them. Germline V gives CDR1 SGHTA, CDR2 FQGNSA. This CDR3 has 17 residues. The CDR3 DNA reads as TGTGCCAGCAGCCGGAGGGGGGGGATCTCTGGGGCCAACGTCCTGACTTTC. Amino acids: CASSRRGGISGANVLTF. Full variable domain (remainder filled in from reference TRBV7-2 and TRBJ2-6): GAGVSQSPSNKVTEKGKDVELRCDPISGHTALYWYRQSLGQGLEFLIYFQGNSAPDKSGLPSDRFSAERTGGSVSTLTIQRTQQEDSAVYLCASSRRGGISGANVLTFGAGSRLTVL.

This clonotype occurred a few times. The chain links TRBV19 to TRBJ2-3; 13 bases align to TRBD2. The trim removed 5 bases at V and 4 bases at J, leaving 6 bases unmatched. Germline V lookup: CDR1 LNHDA, CDR2 SQIVND (reference sequence). The CDR3 has 16 amino acids. This chain's CDR3 is CASSQTSGRAADTQYF. CDR3 DNA sequence: TGTGCCAGTAGTCAAACTAGCGGGAGGGCCGCAGATACGCAGTATTTT.

This clonotype was seen at least ten times. V gene TRBV11-3 combines with J gene TRBJ2-1; the D call may be TRBD1 or TRBD2 (6 bases each). Per germline, CDR1 SGHNT and CDR2 YENEEA. Trimming shortened V by 5 bases and J by 0 bases, and 26 bases separated the two germline ends. This CDR3 is 20 amino acids long. CDR3 DNA sequence: TGTGCCAGCAGCCTAAGCTTATTTCCGGGGGCAGTTTCCTCCTACAATGAGCAGTTCTTC. As protein: CASSLSLFPGAVSSYNEQFF.

With regard to this clonotype: The CDR3 carries no conserved terminal phenylalanine or tryptophan, so it likely arises from a read error. The limits of the CDR3 on the DNA are not certain, so only TCRdb's listed CDR3 is given. V is TRBV5-1 and J is TRBJ1-2. The CDR3 is 13 residues long, counting both termini. Germline assignment: CDR1 SGHRS and CDR2 YFSETQ. The CDR3: CASSLDDNYGCTV.

This clonotype was seen only a few times. Its ends do not fully match the called genes, so a read error is possible. CDR3 nucleotides: TGTGCCAGCAGCGTAGAAGACTACAGCACAGATACGCGGTATTTT. This encodes CASSVEDYSTDTRYF. The chain combines TRBV9 with TRBJ2-3; D is perhaps TRBD2 (5 bases). Germline values: CDR1 SGDLS, CDR2 YYNGEE. The CDR3 has 15 residues.

This clonotype has ten or more counts. The chain recombines TRBV28 with TRBJ2-7, with D perhaps TRBD2 (6 bases). Trimming cost V 3 bases and J 1 base, with 25 bases left between them. CDR1 is MDHEN and CDR2 is SYDVKM in the germline V gene. This CDR3 has 19 residues. In DNA, the CDR3 is TGTGCCAGCAGTTTCCTCAACCCGGGACTTTCCCTCTTTTCCTACGAGCAGTACTTC. As protein: CASSFLNPGLSLFSYEQYF. Full variable domain (remainder filled in from reference TRBV28 and TRBJ2-7): DVKVTQSSRYLVKRTGEKVFLECVQDMDHENMFWYRQDPGLGLRLIYFSYDVKMKEKGDIPEGYSVSREKKERFSLILESASTNQTSMYLCASSFLNPGLSLFSYEQYFGPGTRLTVT.

The chain joins TRBV15 to TRBJ2-3; no firm D call. Germline assignment: CDR1 LNHNV and CDR2 YYDKDF (reference sequence). This CDR3 is built from 14 residues. V was shortened by 8 bases and J by 6 bases, with 18 bases between the two germline ends. The CDR3 sequence is CATALARGLDTQYF. The CDR3 DNA sequence: TGTGCCACCGCTTTAGCCCGTGGTTTGGATACGCAGTATTTT.

This clonotype has only a few counts. The chain links TRBV7-2 to TRBJ2-7, with TRBD2 identical over 10 bases. Germline loops: CDR1 SGHTA, CDR2 FQGNSA. This CDR3 has 18 amino acids. V shed 2 bases and J 0 bases; nucleotides not matched to a gene: 10. Here the CDR3 DNA reads TGTGCCAGCAGCTTAATGGCTAGCGGGAGCACATTCTCCTACGAGCAGTACTTC. It specifies CASSLMASGSTFSYEQYF.

This clonotype has just a few counts. The chain combines TRBV4-1 with TRBJ2-7; 7 bases map to TRBD1. The CDR3 is made up of 14 amino acids. Germline V gene data show CDR1 as MGHRA and CDR2 as YSYEKL. V lost 6 bases and J lost 0; bases outside the gene matches: 5. The CDR3 region has the DNA TGCGCCAGCAGTCAGACAGGGACCTCCTACGAGCAGTACTTC. It is translated as CASSQTGTSYEQYF.

This clonotype occurred many times. This chain connects TRBV10-3 to TRBJ1-3, with TRBD1 as a possible D gene (5 bases). The CDR3 consists of 14 residues. Germline V CDR1 and CDR2: ENHRY, SYGVKD. V lost 0 bases to trimming and J lost 2 bases, with 5 bases between them. The DNA for the CDR3 is TGTGCCATCAGTGAGTCAGGGGCTGGAAACACCATATATTTT. Translation: CAISESGAGNTIYF.

As for this clonotype: With a much larger clone just one base away, this may be a read error. This chain joins TRBV27 and TRBJ2-7; TRBD1 might be the D (6 bases). The CDR3 totals 15 residues. Germline CDR1 MNHEY, CDR2 SMNVEV (reference sequence). Trimming took 5 bases from V and 3 from J, leaving 17 bases between them. The chain's CDR3 is CASSGLSGHNYEQYF. The CDR3, as DNA: TGTGCCAGCAGTGGTTTGTCGGGACACAACTACGAGCAGTACTTC.

The V call is TRBV3-1, the J call TRBJ1-2, with a tentative D call TRBD1 (5 bases). This CDR3 is 15 amino acids long. CDR1 and CDR2 (germline): LGHDT, YNNKEL (reference sequence). V dropped 1 base and J dropped 3 bases, with 12 bases sitting between them. CDR3 region: CASSQGKGDDYGYTF. For the CDR3, the DNA is TGTGCCAGCAGCCAAGGGAAAGGGGACGACTATGGCTACACCTTC. The whole variable domain, filled in from reference TRBV3-1 and TRBJ1-2, reads DTAVSQTPKYLVTQMGNDKSIKCEQNLGHDTMYWYKQDSKKFLKIMFSYNNKELIINETVPNRFSPKSPDKAHLNLHINSLELGDSAVYFCASSQGKGDDYGYTFGSGTRLTVV.

The rearrangement links TRBV28 to TRBJ2-4; TRBD2 aligns across 8 bases. CDR1 is MDHEN, CDR2 SYDVKM, per germline. CDR3 size: 12 residues. With V trimmed by 10 bases and J by 7 bases, 6 bases remained unmatched. This chain's CDR3 is CATREGQNIQYF. The DNA of the CDR3 is TGTGCCACCCGGGAGGGCCAGAACATTCAGTACTTC.

As to this clonotype: A read error may be the cause here, since a much bigger clone is one base away. The chain employs TRBV28 and TRBJ1-1; D gene unclear. V was clipped by 4 bases and J by 1 base, with 7 bases between them. The germline V gene encodes CDR1 MDHEN and CDR2 SYDVKM. The CDR3 runs 13 residues. CDR3 region: CASSYQTNTEAFF. The CDR3 region has the DNA TGTGCCAGCAGTTATCAGACGAACACTGAAGCTTTCTTT. Variable domain in full (rest from reference TRBV28 and TRBJ1-1): DVKVTQSSRYLVKRTGEKVFLECVQDMDHENMFWYRQDPGLGLRLIYFSYDVKMKEKGDIPEGYSVSREKKERFSLILESASTNQTSMYLCASSYQTNTEAFFGQGTRLTVV.

This clonotype was found a few times. The rearrangement joins TRBV20-1 to TRBJ2-1; D unresolved. The CDR3 is 16 residues long. CDR1 and CDR2 (germline): DFQATT, SNEGSKA (reference sequence). Trimming took off 0 bases at V and 0 bases at J, with 12 bases between the two ends. CDR3 residues: CSAREEGSRSYNEQFF. The CDR3 nucleotides are TGCAGTGCTAGAGAAGAAGGGTCCCGCTCCTACAATGAGCAGTTCTTC.

The sample holds many counts of this clonotype. The chain links TRBV7-3 to TRBJ2-5, with D perhaps given as TRBD1 or TRBD2 (7 bases each). This CDR3 is built from 14 residues. V was clipped by 5 bases and J by 3 bases, with 13 bases between them. In germline, CDR1 is SGHTA, CDR2 FQGTGA. The CDR3 protein is CASSTQGGKETQYF. CDR3 nucleotides: TGTGCCAGCAGCACCCAGGGGGGGAAAGAGACCCAGTACTTC.

The chain is built from TRBV27 and TRBJ2-1; TRBD2 agrees at 13 bases. CDR1 is MNHEY and CDR2 is SMNVEV in the germline V gene (reference sequence). This CDR3 comprises 15 residues. J was trimmed by 5 bases and V by 10 bases; bases with no gene match: 8. The CDR3 DNA reads TGTGCCACCGGGACTAGCGGGAATCGCGACAATGAGCAGTTCTTC. Protein product: CATGTSGNRDNEQFF.

At least ten counts were recorded for this clonotype. CDR3 protein: CASSFGGPGLRNEQFF. CDR3 nucleotide sequence: TGTGCCAGCAGTTTTGGGGGGCCAGGGTTGAGAAATGAGCAGTTCTTC. V and J are TRBV28 and TRBJ2-1, with D perhaps matching TRBD1 or TRBD2 (6 bases each). Trimming removed 3 bases from V and 7 bases from J, with 19 bases in between. Germline V gene data show CDR1 as MDHEN and CDR2 as SYDVKM. The CDR3 loop spans 16 amino acids. Full variable domain (remainder filled in from reference TRBV28 and TRBJ2-1): DVKVTQSSRYLVKRTGEKVFLECVQDMDHENMFWYRQDPGLGLRLIYFSYDVKMKEKGDIPEGYSVSREKKERFSLILESASTNQTSMYLCASSFGGPGLRNEQFFGPGTRLTVL.

This clonotype was counted between two and nine times. The chain links TRBV27 to TRBJ1-2, with TRBD1 matching 8 bases. From germline, CDR1 is MNHEY and CDR2 SMNVEV (reference sequence). The V segment lost 6 bases and the J segment 6 bases; nucleotides outside the gene matches: 6. The CDR3 runs to 13 residues. CDR3: CASRLQGGHGYTF. The DNA for the CDR3 is TGTGCCAGCAGGCTACAGGGGGGTCATGGCTACACCTTC.

CDR3 region: CASRGGAATGELFF. The DNA for the CDR3 is TGCGCCAGCAGAGGTGGGGCGGCCACCGGGGAGCTGTTTTTT. The chain uses TRBV5-1 and TRBJ2-2; D perhaps matches TRBD1 (5 bases). Germline V gene data show CDR1 as SGHRS and CDR2 as YFSETQ. Trimming cost V 5 bases and J 4 bases, with 12 bases left between them. CDR3 length: 14 amino acids.